This T cell receptor beta chain derives from a study of shared clonotypes between healthy human individuals. Some clones are missing from TCRdb's copy, which holds only in-frame ones; the method was immunoSEQ multiplex PCR. The sample holds millions of clones, around nine tenths seen once. Germline CDR1 reads GTSNPN; CDR2 reads SVGIG (reference sequence). Trimming pared 1 base from V and 5 bases from J, leaving 12 bases between. The CDR3 has 13 amino acids. This receptor was identified in a man in his late teens or twenties in good health. The sequenced sample consisted of naive CD4+ T cells sorted from blood. Described subset: CD45RA+ positively selected. V gene TRBV30 combines with J gene TRBJ2-7, with D tentatively TRBD1 (5 bases). CDR3 amino acids: CAWSAGRVNEQYF. CDR3 coding DNA: TGTGCCTGGAGTGCTGGCAGGGTAAACGAGCAGTACTTC. The variable domain in full, with the rest retrieved from reference TRBV30 and TRBJ2-7, is SQTIHQWPATLVQPVGSPLSLECTVEGTSNPNLYWYRQAAGRGLQLLFYSVGIGQISSEVPQNLSASRPQDRQFILSSKKLLLSDSGFYLCAWSAGRVNEQYFGPGTRLTVT.